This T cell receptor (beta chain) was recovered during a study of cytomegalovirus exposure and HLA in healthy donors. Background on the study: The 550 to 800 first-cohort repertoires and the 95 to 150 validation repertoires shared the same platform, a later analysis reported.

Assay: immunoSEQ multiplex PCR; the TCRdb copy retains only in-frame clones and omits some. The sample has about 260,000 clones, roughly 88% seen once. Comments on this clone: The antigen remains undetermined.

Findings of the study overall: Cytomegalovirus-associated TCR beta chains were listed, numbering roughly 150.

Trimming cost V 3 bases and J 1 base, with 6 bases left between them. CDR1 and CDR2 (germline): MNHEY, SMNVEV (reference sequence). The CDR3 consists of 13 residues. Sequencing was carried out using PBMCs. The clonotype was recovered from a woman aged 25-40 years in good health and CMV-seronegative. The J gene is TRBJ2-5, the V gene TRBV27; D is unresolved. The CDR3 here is CASSFGSQETQYF. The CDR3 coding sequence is TGTGCCAGCAGTTTCGGCAGCCAAGAGACCCAGTACTTC.